The 4 T cell receptor beta chains below come from one sample, sequenced in a study of monozygotic twins with inflammatory bowel disease. Using the 5' RACE reads, TCRdb records one entry per CDR3 protein without DNA. The table for this sample gives about 150,000 distinct CDR3 sequences. The material sequenced was blood. Receptor source: a human donor with ulcerative colitis or Crohn's disease, or a healthy co-twin of an affected twin (not recorded which).

This sequence joins TRBV5-6 and TRBJ2-7; without DNA, the TCRdb call of TRBD2 cannot be checked. The CDR3 extends over 13 amino acids. Germline V gives CDR1 SGHDT, CDR2 YYEEEE. The CDR3 protein is CASSPQGLDEQYF.

The chain has TRBV7-9 and TRBJ1-6; TCRdb reports TRBD1, a call that lacks DNA to check it against. Germline values: CDR1 SEHNR, CDR2 FQNEAQ (reference sequence). The CDR3 sequence is 14 residues long. CDR3 in amino acids: CASSGQGIGSPLHF. The whole variable domain, remainder taken from reference TRBV7-9 and TRBJ1-6, is DTGVSQNPRHKITKRGQNVTFRCDPISEHNRLYWYRQTLGQGPEFLTYFQNEAQLEKSRLLSDRFSAERPKGSFSTLEIQRTEQGDSAMYLCASSGQGIGSPLHFGNGTRLTVT.

This chain links TRBV4-1 with TRBJ1-5; TCRdb names TRBD1, which stays unverified in the absence of DNA. The CDR3 length is 15 residues. From germline, CDR1 is MGHRA and CDR2 YSYEKL. CDR3 sequence: CASCPGRGPNQPQHF.

V usage is TRBV3-1 and J usage is TRBJ2-1; as DNA is missing, the TRBD2 call by TCRdb cannot be tested. The CDR3 runs 16 residues. Germline V CDR1 and CDR2: LGHDT, YNNKEL (reference sequence). CDR3 sequence reads: CASSLDLGTFYNEQFF.